This record looks at one T cell receptor beta chain sequence and its context. Its target is not known. The data derive from a study of cytomegalovirus exposure and HLA in healthy donors. General study findings and limits: The authors listed around 150 TCR beta chains as cytomegalovirus-associated.

Vbeta (60) and Jbeta (13) primers were used in the PCR. Assay used: immunoSEQ multiplex PCR; TCRdb lists only in-frame clones, some missing. The table lists 130,000 or so clones, roughly 80% of them singletons. The V gene end was trimmed by 2 bases and the J gene end by 4 bases; junction bases not matched to a gene: 10. The CDR3 loop spans 17 amino acids. Per germline, CDR1 MGHDK and CDR2 SYGVNS. Sequencing was done on a sample of PBMCs. This TCR was recovered from a female donor in good health and CMV-seronegative. The genes are TRBV25-1 and TRBJ2-1; 8 positions agree with TRBD1. The CDR3: CASSEQGANPVYNEQFF. In DNA form, the CDR3 reads TGTGCCAGCAGTGAACAGGGGGCAAACCCCGTTTACAATGAGCAGTTCTTC.